One and the same sample provided the 5 T cell receptor beta chains below, sequenced in a study of CD8+ T cells in alopecia areata. RNA extraction was followed by reverse transcription into cDNA, which acted as the sequencing template. Sequencing used immunoSEQ multiplex PCR; TCRdb keeps in-frame clones, though not all of them. The table records 150,000 to 200,000 clones, around three fifths of them present only once. Indicated treatment: oral pan-JAK inhibitor, 5-10 mg twice daily. The sequencing here drew on CD4+ T cells sorted from blood, taken at week 24, from a patient treated with tofacitinib. The receptors originated from a human donor with alopecia areata.

This chain connects TRBV12-5 to TRBJ1-2; the D is unclear. Trimming removed 3 bases at V and 6 bases at J, with 14 bases between. From germline, CDR1 is LGHNT and CDR2 FRNRAP. CDR3 length equals 14 residues. The CDR3 bases are TGTGCTAGTGGTTTAAGCACCGGATGGGATGGCTACACCTTC. It codes for CASGLSTGWDGYTF.

The rearrangement uses TRBV30 and TRBJ2-1; 8 nucleotides agree with TRBD1. J was trimmed by 0 bases and V by 4 bases; bases with no gene match: 5. CDR1 and CDR2 (germline): GTSNPN, SVGIG (reference sequence). This CDR3 spans 15 amino acids. The CDR3 DNA sequence: TGTGCCTGGATTACACAGGGGGTCTCCTACAATGAGCAGTTCTTC. Translation: CAWITQGVSYNEQFF.

This clone has only a few counts. This specimen includes other DNA sequences encoding the same CDR3. This chain connects TRBV7-2 to TRBJ2-7, with D perhaps TRBD1 (7 bases). The CDR3 has 15 amino acids. The germline V and J ends were trimmed by 3 bases and 3 bases, with 15 bases remaining between them. Germline assignment: CDR1 SGHTA and CDR2 FQGNSA. The CDR3, as DNA: TGTGCCAGCAGCTTCTGGACAGGAGGGGACTACGAGCAGTACTTC. Protein: CASSFWTGGDYEQYF. Based on the CDR3 plus reference TRBV7-2 and TRBJ2-7, the full variable domain is GAGVSQSPSNKVTEKGKDVELRCDPISGHTALYWYRQSLGQGLEFLIYFQGNSAPDKSGLPSDRFSAERTGGSVSTLTIQRTQQEDSAVYLCASSFWTGGDYEQYFGPGTRLTVT.

Details on this clone: Other DNA sequences of this sample code for an identical CDR3. The chain couples TRBV7-2 to TRBJ2-3; 9 bases map to TRBD2. CDR3 length equals 15 residues. Germline CDR1 reads SGHTA; CDR2 reads FQGNSA. After removal of 5 bases from V and 2 bases from J, the junction contained 5 bases not matched to a gene. The CDR3 DNA is TGTGCCAGCAGCCCTGGACTAGCGTTCACAGATACGCAGTATTTT. Protein: CASSPGLAFTDTQYF.

In its sample, this clone was seen a few times. This CDR3 is also generated by other DNA sequences in the sample. This chain connects TRBV29-1 to TRBJ1-1; D ambiguous. The CDR3 runs 10 residues. V lost 7 bases, J lost 0 bases, and 3 bases lay in between. Germline V gives CDR1 SQVTM, CDR2 ANQGSEA. CDR3 region: CSALNTEAFF. In nucleotides, the CDR3 is TGCAGCGCCTTGAACACTGAAGCTTTCTTT.